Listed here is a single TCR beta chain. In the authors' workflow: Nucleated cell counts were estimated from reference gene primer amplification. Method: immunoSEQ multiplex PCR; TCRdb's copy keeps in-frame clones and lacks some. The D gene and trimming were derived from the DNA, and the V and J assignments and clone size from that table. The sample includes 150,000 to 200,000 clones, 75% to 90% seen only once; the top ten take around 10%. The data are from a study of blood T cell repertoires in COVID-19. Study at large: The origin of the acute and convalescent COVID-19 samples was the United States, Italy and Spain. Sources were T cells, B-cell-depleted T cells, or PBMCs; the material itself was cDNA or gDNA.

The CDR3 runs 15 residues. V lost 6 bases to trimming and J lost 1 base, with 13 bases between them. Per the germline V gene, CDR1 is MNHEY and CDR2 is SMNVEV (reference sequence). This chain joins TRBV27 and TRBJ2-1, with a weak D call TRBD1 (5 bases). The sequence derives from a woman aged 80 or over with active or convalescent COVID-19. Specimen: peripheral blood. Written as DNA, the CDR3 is TGTGCCAGCAGACTGGGCCAGGGTTCCTACAATGAGCAGTTCTTC. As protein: CASRLGQGSYNEQFF.